This is a list of T cell receptor beta chains from one sample in a study of shared clonotypes between healthy human individuals. The data were produced by immunoSEQ multiplex PCR, yet TCRdb's version contains in-frame clones alone and is incomplete. The table includes a few million clones, 90% to 96% detected once. The sequencing input was naive CD4+ T cells sorted from blood. These receptors were taken from a young man in good health. Both conserved end residues are trimmed from each CDR3.

j_call | v_call | cdr3_aa
TRBJ1-6 | TRBV5-1 | ASSLNPNNSPLH
TRBJ2-7 | TRBV2 | ASSGQGPNEQY
TRBJ2-3 | TRBV28 | ASSPSTGRGPTDTQY
TRBJ1-2 | TRBV4-1 | ASSQTGALYGYT
TRBJ1-4 | TRBV9 | ASSEGDRYGEKLF
TRBJ2-2 | TRBV18 | ASSPQGQGNTGELF
TRBJ1-3 | TRBV2 | ASGPGQSGNTIY
TRBJ1-3 | TRBV11-2 | ASSPETGAYGNTIY
TRBJ2-3 | TRBV5-8 | ASSLDRATDTQY
TRBJ2-1 | TRBV5-4 | ASSLATAGGRIWNEQF
TRBJ1-1 | TRBV25-1 | ASSADRINTEAF
TRBJ1-1 | TRBV30 | AWSTGKTEAF
TRBJ2-7 | TRBV10-2 | ASSVAGNTEQY
TRBJ1-3 | TRBV5-8 | ASSLQGLAGNTIY
TRBJ2-2 | TRBV30 | AWSVWSGYTGELF
TRBJ2-5 | TRBV5-1 | ASSYRDSQETQY
TRBJ1-2 | TRBV7-9 | ASSLGVPGYT
TRBJ2-7 | TRBV30 | AWTLGQGLEQY
TRBJ1-5 | TRBV6-5 | ASSSGVGLNQPQH
TRBJ2-7 | TRBV5-1 | ASSLIPEYEQY
TRBJ2-7 | TRBV11-2 | ASSLLTSRSSYLYEQY
TRBJ2-7 | TRBV2 | ASSSGLAVTYEQY
TRBJ2-5 | TRBV9 | ASSVAGTAGTQY
TRBJ1-5 | TRBV6-4 | ASSVIDSSNQPQH
TRBJ1-6 | TRBV5-1 | ASNSGTVNSPLH
TRBJ2-3 | TRBV5-6 | ASSDWGSLNSTDTQY
TRBJ1-2 | TRBV7-9 | ASSLWLNGYT
TRBJ1-3 | TRBV4-1 | ASSQTLSRTGLSGNTIY
TRBJ1-6 | TRBV27 | ASSLGVGGSPLH
TRBJ2-1 | TRBV9 | ASNPGTGGGVGNEQF
TRBJ2-4 | TRBV5-6 | ASRSTGTGGLNIQY
TRBJ2-3 | TRBV7-2 | ASSFSRATQY
TRBJ1-1 | TRBV11-2 | ASSLVGGTEAF
TRBJ1-4 | TRBV29-1 | SVEGATNEKLF
TRBJ1-2 | TRBV6-1 | ASINRDALHGYT
TRBJ1-5 | TRBV4-1 | ASSLPGPSNQPQH
TRBJ2-5 | TRBV5-4 | ASSGGAAGGPLSQY
TRBJ2-2 | TRBV6-6 | ASSYSLVEPGELF
TRBJ1-6 | TRBV7-2 | ASSPENSPLH
TRBJ2-1 | TRBV4-3 | ASSQGTSGGSYNEQF
TRBJ2-1 | TRBV7-6 | ASSLAQGSYNEQF
TRBJ2-7 | TRBV2 | ASGGRQGYEQY
TRBJ1-2 | TRBV6-5 | ASSPGNYGYT
TRBJ2-5 | TRBV30 | AWTDNQETQY
TRBJ2-3 | TRBV7-2 | ASSLLRTTDTQY
TRBJ2-5 | TRBV28 | ASSLFTRDQY
TRBJ2-5 | TRBV6-5 | ASTGAAGGETQY
TRBJ1-6 | TRBV27 | ASSPWGQGISPLH
TRBJ1-2 | TRBV7-2 | ASIKRGTGYT
TRBJ1-6 | TRBV5-1 | ASSLRGDNSPLH